Following are 27 T cell receptor beta chains from one sample sequenced in a study of T cell changes during pregnancy in multiple sclerosis. Produced via immunoSEQ multiplex PCR; TCRdb's table is partial and in-frame only. The sample carries about 33,000 clones, approximately 91% recorded once. Sequences were derived from CD4+ T cells from peripheral blood mononuclear cells, sampled in the third trimester of pregnancy. These TCRs come from a female donor in good health, enrolled as a control in a pregnancy study.

V is TRBV9 and J is TRBJ1-2; no definite D call. This CDR3 is 12 amino acids long. With 7 bases removed from V and 4 bases from J, the gap between germline ends came to 11 bases. Germline assignment: CDR1 SGDLS and CDR2 YYNGEE. The CDR3 DNA sequence: TGTGCCAGCTCTCAGGCCCCCTATGGCTACACCTTC. Amino acids: CASSQAPYGYTF.

The chain couples TRBV30 to TRBJ2-1; D uncertain. Germline V gene lookup returns CDR1 GTSNPN and CDR2 SVGIG (reference sequence). The length of the CDR3 is 14 residues. Trimming shortened V by 2 bases and J by 3 bases, and 11 bases separated the two germline ends. Here the CDR3 reads CAWSRTSIYNEQFF. The CDR3 DNA follows: TGTGCCTGGAGTCGTACCTCTATCTACAATGAGCAGTTCTTC.

The sample holds one count of this clone. J is TRBJ1-2 and V is TRBV7-2, with D perhaps TRBD1 (5 bases). Germline V gene sequence: CDR1 SGHTA, CDR2 FQGNSA. This CDR3 is built from 13 residues. V lost 3 bases, J lost 4 bases, and 9 bases lay in between. This CDR3 is CASSFQGGYGYTF. The CDR3 coding sequence is TGTGCCAGCAGCTTTCAGGGTGGCTATGGCTACACCTTC.

The gene calls are TRBV19 and TRBJ1-4; 7 bases agree with TRBD1. CDR1 and CDR2 (germline): LNHDA, SQIVND (reference sequence). The J segment lost 0 bases and the V segment lost 4 bases, leaving 14 bases of the junction unmatched. The CDR3 extends over 19 amino acids. CDR3 nucleotides: TGTGCCAGTAGTACTGAGGGGACAGTCCCCGTTGCAACTAATGAAAAACTGTTTTTT. Encoded protein: CASSTEGTVPVATNEKLFF. The variable domain in full, completed from reference TRBV19 and TRBJ1-4, reads DGGITQSPKYLFRKEGQNVTLSCEQNLNHDAMYWYRQDPGQGLRLIYYSQIVNDFQKGDIAEGYSVSREKKESFPLTVTSAQKNPTAFYLCASSTEGTVPVATNEKLFFGSGTQLSVL.

V usage is TRBV11-2 and J usage is TRBJ1-1; 7 nucleotides line up with TRBD1. Losses at the gene ends were 3 bases for V and 6 bases for J; bases not matched to a gene: 13. Germline V gene data show CDR1 as SGHAT and CDR2 as FQNNGV. The CDR3 has 16 amino acids. For the CDR3, the DNA is TGTGCCAGCAGCTTCGCCGGGACAGTTAAGTTTTCTGAAGCTTTCTTT. Translated, it gives CASSFAGTVKFSEAFF.

This CDR3 reads CASSPPTGEAGEQYF. For the CDR3, the DNA is TGTGCCAGCAGCCCCCCGACAGGGGAAGCCGGCGAGCAGTACTTC. The chain uses TRBV9 and TRBJ2-5, with 8 bases lining up with TRBD1. The J call may be faulty, since TRBJ2-7 better matches the DNA end. Germline CDR1 and CDR2: SGDLS and YYNGEE. The CDR3 covers 15 residues.

The chain has TRBV20-1 and TRBJ1-2; possibly TRBD1 for D (6 bases). The CDR3 is made up of 10 amino acids. The germline gives CDR1 DFQATT, CDR2 SNEGSKA (reference sequence). Trimming took off 7 bases at V and 6 bases at J, with 9 bases between the two ends. CDR3 nucleotide sequence: TGCAGTGGTTACAGGGATGGCTACACCTTC. Protein: CSGYRDGYTF.

This chain joins TRBV18 and TRBJ2-5; 8 bases match TRBD1. CDR3 length: 14 amino acids. V shed 3 bases and J 7 bases; nucleotides not matched to a gene: 7. The V gene's germline CDR1 is KGHSH and CDR2 LQKENI. CDR3 nucleotide sequence: TGTGCCAGCTCACCCGGACAGGGCTGGCGGACCCAGTACTTC. This encodes CASSPGQGWRTQYF.

V and J are TRBV27 and TRBJ1-2; TRBD1 agrees at 8 bases. V dropped 0 bases and J dropped 8; count of bases not matched to a gene: 8. Germline V gives CDR1 MNHEY, CDR2 SMNVEV (reference sequence). This CDR3 has 15 amino acids. The CDR3 reads CASSLSRQGTGGYTF. CDR3 coding DNA: TGTGCCAGCAGTTTATCCCGACAGGGGACGGGAGGCTACACCTTC.

The genes are TRBV5-8 and TRBJ1-3, with D hard to call. Germline CDR1 is SGHTS and CDR2 is YDEGEE. V was trimmed by 4 bases and J by 0 bases, leaving 11 bases between them. This CDR3 comprises 15 residues. The CDR3 DNA is TGTGCCAGCAGCCATAGTGTCCACTCTGGAAACACCATATATTTT. Amino acids: CASSHSVHSGNTIYF.

This CDR3 reads CASSFMGRETQYF. The CDR3 DNA is TGTGCCAGCAGCTTTATGGGGCGGGAGACCCAGTACTTC. The chain couples TRBV5-6 to TRBJ2-5; possibly TRBD1 for D (5 bases). The length of the CDR3 is 13 residues. V lost 2 bases to trimming and J lost 5 bases, with 10 bases between them. Germline assignment: CDR1 SGHDT and CDR2 YYEEEE.

The V and J genes are TRBV19 and TRBJ2-2; perhaps TRBD2 as D (5 bases). This CDR3 contains 12 residues. Germline V lookup: CDR1 LNHDA, CDR2 SQIVND (reference sequence). Trimming removed 5 bases at V and 7 bases at J, with 8 bases between. CDR3 bases: TGTGCCAGTAGTCCCCGGGACGGGGAGCTGTTTTTT. Protein product: CASSPRDGELFF.

V gene TRBV14 combines with J gene TRBJ1-6, with a tentative D call TRBD1 (6 bases). V was cut by 6 bases and J by 10 bases, with 13 bases left in between. The CDR3 length is 13 residues. Germline lookup yields CDR1 SGHDN and CDR2 FVKESK. The CDR3 coding sequence is TGTGCCAGCAGTCGGGGACACCCCTCACCCCTCCACTTT. Translated, it gives CASSRGHPSPLHF.

The chain recombines TRBV11-3 with TRBJ2-1, with D tentatively TRBD2 (6 bases). CDR3 length equals 14 residues. Germline CDR1 is SGHNT and CDR2 is YENEEA. Trimming removed 2 bases from V and 10 bases from J, with 15 bases in between. The CDR3 loop reads CASSLTGEVSEQFF. The CDR3 coding sequence is TGTGCCAGCAGCTTAACGGGAGAGGTTTCCGAGCAGTTCTTC. The full variable domain, its missing parts supplied by reference TRBV11-3 and TRBJ2-1, is EAGVVQSPRYKIIEKKQPVAFWCNPISGHNTLYWYLQNLGQGPELLIRYENEEAVDDSQLPKDRFSAERLKGVDSTLKIQPAELGDSAVYLCASSLTGEVSEQFFGPGTRLTVL.

The V call is TRBV7-7, the J call TRBJ2-7; a weak D match, TRBD2 (6 bases). This CDR3 region has 15 residues. CDR1 is SSHAT, CDR2 FNYEAQ, per germline (reference sequence). The ends were cut back, 3 bases at V and 0 bases at J, with 12 bases in the middle. Here the CDR3 reads CASSLGDGGSYEQYF. CDR3 in DNA: TGTGCCAGCAGCTTGGGGGACGGGGGCTCCTACGAGCAGTACTTC.

The chain joins TRBV19 to TRBJ2-7; 9 bases map to TRBD2. The CDR3 sequence is 13 residues long. V shed 6 bases and J 2 bases; nucleotides not matched to a gene: 2. The germline V gene encodes CDR1 LNHDA and CDR2 SQIVND (reference sequence). For the CDR3, the DNA is TGTGCCAGTAGCGCTAGCGGGACCTACGAGCAGTACTTC. Its protein is CASSASGTYEQYF.

On this clone: An end of the junction differs from the germline gene, which may be a read error. This chain uses TRBV28 with TRBJ2-1; 8 bases match TRBD2. Germline V gene data show CDR1 as MDHEN and CDR2 as SYDVKM. The CDR3 extends over 19 amino acids. The CDR3 region is CTSSLRLAGTGGDSNEQFF. The CDR3 DNA reads TGTACCAGCAGTTTAAGGCTAGCGGGCACGGGAGGGGATTCCAATGAGCAGTTCTTC. Full variable domain (outside the CDR3, taken from reference TRBV28 and TRBJ2-1): DVKVTQSSRYLVKRTGEKVFLECVQDMDHENMFWYRQDPGLGLRLIYFSYDVKMKEKGDIPEGYSVSREKKERFSLILESASTNQTSMYLCTSSLRLAGTGGDSNEQFFGPGTRLTVL.

The chain is built from TRBV2 and TRBJ1-2; 9 positions match TRBD1. The trim removed 1 base at V and 1 base at J, leaving 1 base unmatched. Germline V gene data show CDR1 as SNHLY and CDR2 as FYNNEI. The CDR3 is 15 amino acids. In DNA, the CDR3 is TGTGCCAGCAGTGAAGGACAGGGGGGTAACTATGGCTACACCTTC. Encoded protein: CASSEGQGGNYGYTF.

J is TRBJ2-5 and V is TRBV5-6; 10 nucleotides match TRBD2. The CDR3 consists of 17 residues. Germline CDR1 is SGHDT and CDR2 is YYEEEE. The V and J ends lost 4 bases and 2 bases, in that order; junction bases with no gene match: 11. For the CDR3, the DNA is TGTGCCAGCAGCCCCCGGGTAGCGGGGGGTCTTCAAGAGACCCAGTACTTC. It specifies CASSPRVAGGLQETQYF.

This sequence joins TRBV6-4 and TRBJ1-2; 7 nucleotides agree with TRBD1. The CDR3 has 13 amino acids. The J segment lost 8 bases and the V segment lost 4 bases, leaving 7 bases of the junction unmatched. CDR1 is MRHNA and CDR2 is SNTAGT in the germline V gene. The CDR3 loop reads CASSANRGLGYTF. DNA for the CDR3: TGTGCCAGCAGTGCCAACAGGGGCTTGGGCTACACCTTC.

V usage is TRBV29-1 and J usage is TRBJ1-1; D possibly corresponds to TRBD1 (5 bases). The germline CDR1 and CDR2 sequences are SQVTM and ANQGSEA. Trimming left V 8 bases short and J 2 bases short, with 12 bases between. The CDR3 is 12 amino acids. This CDR3 reads CSSKGANTEAFF. The CDR3 DNA reads TGCAGCTCGAAAGGGGCTAACACTGAAGCTTTCTTT.

A few counts support this clone. This rearrangement joins TRBV6-4 to TRBJ2-1, with D possibly being TRBD2 (8 bases). There are 19 residues in the CDR3. Germline CDR1 is MRHNA and CDR2 is SNTAGT. V shed 5 bases and J shed 8 bases, with 31 bases lying between them. The CDR3 bases are TGTGCCAGCAGTCCCAGGGGGGGGATAGTAGCGGGAATGATTGATGAGCAGTTCTTC. Translated: CASSPRGGIVAGMIDEQFF.

This clone was seen only once. The chain couples TRBV27 to TRBJ1-1; D not certain. Germline loops: CDR1 MNHEY, CDR2 SMNVEV (reference sequence). The CDR3 sequence is 12 residues long. V was cut by 4 bases and J by 5 bases, with 8 bases left in between. The CDR3 DNA reads TGTGCCAGCAGTTCGCCGGGGACTGAAGCTTTCTTT. Protein product: CASSSPGTEAFF.

The V and J genes are TRBV19 and TRBJ2-2, with a weak D call TRBD1 (6 bases). This CDR3 region has 16 residues. The V gene's germline CDR1 is LNHDA and CDR2 SQIVND (reference sequence). V was shortened by 5 bases and J by 6 bases, with 19 bases between the two germline ends. The CDR3: CASSLRQEGGPGELFF. The CDR3 DNA is TGTGCCAGTAGTCTCAGACAGGAAGGAGGTCCCGGGGAGCTGTTTTTT.

The CDR3 is CASRPRGVDSWEAFF. The CDR3, as DNA: TGTGCCAGTAGGCCGCGGGGCGTCGATAGCTGGGAAGCTTTCTTT. The V and J genes are TRBV19 and TRBJ1-1; D is perhaps TRBD1 (5 bases). The V end was cut by 6 bases, the J end by 8 bases, with 22 bases between. The CDR3 loop spans 15 amino acids. Germline CDR1 is LNHDA and CDR2 is SQIVND (reference sequence).

This clone appeared a single time. V and J are TRBV18 and TRBJ1-1, with 7 bases lining up with TRBD1. From germline, CDR1 is KGHSH and CDR2 LQKENI. The J segment lost 1 base and the V segment lost 3 bases, leaving 2 bases of the junction unmatched. The CDR3 contains 14 residues. DNA of the CDR3: TGTGCCAGCTCACCGGGACAGCAGAACACTGAAGCTTTCTTT. This encodes CASSPGQQNTEAFF.

The table lists this clone with a few counts. This CDR3 is CATSRTGELGYTF. The CDR3 coding sequence is TGTGCCACCAGCAGAACAGGGGAACTGGGCTACACCTTC. The chain combines TRBV15 with TRBJ1-2; 7 bases map to TRBD1. The CDR3 has 13 residues. The ends lost 2 bases at V and 8 bases at J; junction bases unmatched: 5. CDR1 and CDR2 (germline): LNHNV, YYDKDF (reference sequence).